Below, 19 T cell receptor beta chains from the same sample are listed, as sequenced in a study of shared clonotypes between healthy human individuals. Method: immunoSEQ multiplex PCR; TCRdb's copy keeps in-frame clones and lacks some. The sample lists 190,000 or so clones; 65% to 80% were seen once. The sample was memory CD4+ T cells sorted from blood. Subset of the sample: CD45RA-negative fraction. The receptor set was obtained from a man aged 30 to 45 in good health.

The chain couples TRBV19 to TRBJ1-5, with 10 bases identical to TRBD1. The ends lost 10 bases at V and 0 bases at J; junction bases unmatched: 21. This CDR3 spans 20 amino acids. CDR1 is LNHDA and CDR2 is SQIVND in the germline V gene (reference sequence). The CDR3 region is CATRHYTGTGALNSNQPQHF. The CDR3 DNA sequence: TGTGCCACCCGACACTATACCGGGACAGGGGCCTTGAATAGCAATCAGCCCCAGCATTTT.

The chain couples TRBV18 to TRBJ2-7; no clear D gene. The CDR3 consists of 13 residues. Trimming pared 5 bases from V and 3 bases from J, leaving 11 bases between. CDR1 is KGHSH and CDR2 is LQKENI in the germline V gene. Here the CDR3 reads CASSARQDYEQYF. CDR3 nucleotides: TGTGCCAGCTCAGCTCGACAAGACTACGAGCAGTACTTC. Complete variable domain (other parts from reference TRBV18 and TRBJ2-7): NAGVMQNPRHLVRRRGQEARLRCSPMKGHSHVYWYRQLPEEGLKFMVYLQKENIIDESGMPKERFSAEFPKEGPSILRIQQVVRGDSAAYFCASSARQDYEQYFGPGTRLTVT.

The V gene is TRBV6-6, the J gene TRBJ1-5, with D possibly matching TRBD1 (5 bases). The ends were cut back, 2 bases at V and 5 bases at J, with 13 bases in the middle. This CDR3 region has 15 residues. Germline loops: CDR1 MNHNY, CDR2 SVGAGI (reference sequence). CDR3 nucleotide sequence: TGTGCCAGCAGTTACCGTCAGGGTGAGGATCAGCCCCAGCATTTT. Encoded protein: CASSYRQGEDQPQHF.

CDR3 sequence reads: CASSRIAGGTYEQYF. CDR3 bases: TGTGCCAGCAGCCGGATAGCGGGAGGGACCTACGAGCAGTACTTC. The chain is built from TRBV7-2 and TRBJ2-7; 11 bases are shared with TRBD2. The CDR3 is made up of 15 amino acids. The germline CDR1 and CDR2 sequences are SGHTA and FQGNSA. The V gene end was trimmed by 5 bases and the J gene end by 2 bases; junction bases not matched to a gene: 5.

This clone was picked up one time. This rearrangement joins TRBV10-3 to TRBJ1-4, with a tentative D call TRBD1 (5 bases). Trimming took 6 bases from V and 2 from J, leaving 13 bases between them. In germline, CDR1 is ENHRY, CDR2 SYGVKD. The CDR3 totals 15 residues. The CDR3 DNA is TGTGCCATCAGAGATAAGACAGATACTAATGAAAAACTGTTTTTT. This gives the protein CAIRDKTDTNEKLFF.

The V call is TRBV2, the J call TRBJ2-7; D call uncertain. Between the trimmed V and J ends, which lost 4 bases and 5 bases, there was a span of 21 bases. Germline CDR1 reads SNHLY; CDR2 reads FYNNEI. This CDR3 contains 16 residues. The CDR3: CASSVPRDSVGNEQYF. CDR3 in DNA: TGTGCCAGCAGTGTCCCCCGTGACTCGGTGGGGAACGAGCAGTACTTC. Supplemented by reference TRBV2 and TRBJ2-7, the full variable domain reads EPEVTQTPSHQVTQMGQEVILRCVPISNHLYFYWYRQILGQKVEFLVSFYNNEISEKSEIFDDQFSVERPDGSNFTLKIRSTKLEDSAMYFCASSVPRDSVGNEQYFGPGTRLTVT.

This clone was observed once. This chain joins TRBV28 and TRBJ1-5; D possibly corresponds to TRBD1 (5 bases). Trimming stripped 5 bases from V and 3 bases from J, with 8 bases between. Germline CDR1 MDHEN, CDR2 SYDVKM. The CDR3 runs 13 residues. In nucleotides, the CDR3 is TGTGCCAGCAGTGACAGAGCCAATCAGCCCCAGCATTTT. Translating gives CASSDRANQPQHF.

This clone was seen a handful of times. The chain links TRBV29-1 to TRBJ2-7; TRBD1 might be the D (5 bases). The CDR3 totals 12 residues. V was shortened by 4 bases and J by 5 bases, with 12 bases between the two germline ends. The germline V gene has CDR1 SQVTM and CDR2 ANQGSEA. CDR3 loop: CSVADSAHEQYF. As DNA, the CDR3 is TGCAGCGTTGCAGACAGTGCCCACGAGCAGTACTTC.

The chain is built from TRBV27 and TRBJ2-5; D call uncertain. Germline CDR1 MNHEY, CDR2 SMNVEV (reference sequence). There are 15 residues in the CDR3. V was clipped by 5 bases and J by 5 bases, with 18 bases between them. The CDR3 loop is CASSTISSSLETQYF. CDR3 bases: TGTGCCAGCAGTACTATAAGTTCGTCGTTGGAGACCCAGTACTTC.

This clone came up a few times. This chain connects TRBV9 to TRBJ2-7; D uncertain. The CDR3 covers 15 residues. Per germline, CDR1 SGDLS and CDR2 YYNGEE. The V gene lost 0 bases and the J gene lost 4 bases, with 14 bases spanning the gap. The CDR3 nucleotides read TGTGCCAGCAGCGTAGGGCTTTCTGTTGATTACGAGCAGTACTTC. Translating gives CASSVGLSVDYEQYF. Using reference TRBV9 and TRBJ2-7 for the parts outside the CDR3, the full variable domain is DSGVTQTPKHLITATGQRVTLRCSPRSGDLSVYWYQQSLDQGLQFLIQYYNGEERAKGNILERFSAQQFPDLHSELNLSSLELGDSALYFCASSVGLSVDYEQYFGPGTRLTVT.

This clone was observed at least ten times. The CDR3 bases are TGTGCCAGCATTCCGGGGGGGATAGCGGGAGGGCTGAGCTCCTACGAGCAGTACTTC. Translating gives CASIPGGIAGGLSSYEQYF. J is TRBJ2-7 and V is TRBV2; 11 positions match TRBD2. Germline loops: CDR1 SNHLY, CDR2 FYNNEI. The CDR3 runs 19 residues. V was clipped by 7 bases and J by 0 bases; unmatched bases: 17.

This chain links TRBV7-2 with TRBJ2-2, with 15 bases identical to TRBD2. CDR3 length: 16 amino acids. Germline CDR1 and CDR2: SGHTA and FQGNSA. The V and J ends lost 5 bases and 8 bases, in that order; junction bases with no gene match: 6. CDR3 region: CASSPGTSGRTGELFF. DNA of the CDR3: TGTGCCAGCAGCCCAGGGACTAGCGGGAGGACTGGGGAGCTGTTTTTT.

This chain connects TRBV9 to TRBJ2-1; D remains ambiguous. The germline gives CDR1 SGDLS, CDR2 YYNGEE. CDR3 size: 15 residues. Trimming removed 3 bases from V and 0 bases from J, with 10 bases in between. The CDR3 spells CASSATQSSYNEQFF. For the CDR3, the DNA is TGTGCCAGCAGCGCGACGCAGAGCTCCTACAATGAGCAGTTCTTC. The full variable domain, with the rest looked up from reference TRBV9 and TRBJ2-1, is DSGVTQTPKHLITATGQRVTLRCSPRSGDLSVYWYQQSLDQGLQFLIQYYNGEERAKGNILERFSAQQFPDLHSELNLSSLELGDSALYFCASSATQSSYNEQFFGPGTRLTVL.

This chain uses TRBV5-6 with TRBJ2-7; TRBD2 matches at 7 bases. This CDR3 spans 15 amino acids. V lost 1 base, J lost 2 bases, and 6 bases stayed unmatched. Germline V gives CDR1 SGHDT, CDR2 YYEEEE. The CDR3 bases are TGTGCCAGCAGCTTGCGCCCTAGCGGTGCCTACGAGCAGTACTTC. Translated, it gives CASSLRPSGAYEQYF.

The chain employs TRBV7-2 and TRBJ1-5, with a tentative D call TRBD1 (5 bases). V was shortened by 1 base and J by 6 bases, with 16 bases between the two germline ends. CDR3 length: 16 residues. CDR1 is SGHTA, CDR2 FQGNSA, per germline. CDR3 sequence reads: CASSLVGTSSGQPQHF. CDR3 in DNA: TGTGCCAGCAGCTTAGTGGGGACGTCCTCGGGTCAGCCCCAGCATTTT.

The J gene is TRBJ2-7, the V gene TRBV7-2; perhaps D is TRBD1 or TRBD2 (5 bases each). V lost 1 base and J lost 4, with 8 bases in between. Germline-derived CDR1 and CDR2 are SGHTA and FQGNSA. The CDR3 loop spans 13 amino acids. The DNA of the CDR3 is TGTGCCAGCAGCTTAGGAGGGGATTACGAGCAGTACTTC. The encoded protein is CASSLGGDYEQYF. The variable domain in full, completed from reference TRBV7-2 and TRBJ2-7, reads GAGVSQSPSNKVTEKGKDVELRCDPISGHTALYWYRQSLGQGLEFLIYFQGNSAPDKSGLPSDRFSAERTGGSVSTLTIQRTQQEDSAVYLCASSLGGDYEQYFGPGTRLTVT.

The gene calls are TRBV6-5 and TRBJ2-7; tentatively, D is TRBD2 (6 bases). The CDR3 is 14 amino acids. Trimming took 6 bases from V and 5 from J, leaving 17 bases between them. CDR1 is MNHEY and CDR2 is SVGAGI in the germline V gene. DNA of the CDR3: TGTGCCAGCAGCTCCACCGGGACTTTGAACGAGCAGTACTTC. Its translation: CASSSTGTLNEQYF.

The V and J genes are TRBV6-1 and TRBJ2-1; D not certain. Germline CDR1 MNHNS, CDR2 SASEGT. CDR3 length: 15 residues. Trimming left V 7 bases short and J 8 bases short, with 21 bases between. In DNA form, the CDR3 reads TGTGCCAGCACCGTTACCGGGTCATCCGTCGATGAGCAGTTCTTC. It is translated as CASTVTGSSVDEQFF.

Within the sample, this clone is medium-sized (0.01 to 0.1%). This same CDR3 is encoded by further DNA sequences in the sample. The chain carries TRBV15 and TRBJ2-1; 13 nucleotides agree with TRBD2. Trimming at V came to 3 bases and at J to 4 bases, leaving 9 bases not matched to a gene. The CDR3 extends over 18 amino acids. The germline V gene has CDR1 LNHNV and CDR2 YYDKDF (reference sequence). CDR3 sequence: CATSRARTSGSLYNEQFF. In nucleotides, the CDR3 is TGTGCCACCAGCAGGGCTCGGACTAGCGGGAGTCTGTACAATGAGCAGTTCTTC.